These 23 T cell receptor beta chains originate from one sample sequenced in a study of T cells in Graves' hyperthyroidism and ophthalmopathy. TCR beta CDR3 sequences were amplified from RNA transcripts. The HTBI primer set drove a first-round RT-PCR of the TCR CDR3. TCRdb reanalysed the multiplex PCR reads using MiXCR and keeps one entry per CDR3 protein. The sample consists of around 400,000 distinct CDR3 sequences, around 13% of them appearing once. Material: blood. The origin of the receptors is a woman younger than 30 with Graves' hyperthyroidism.

This clonotype was found many times. J is TRBJ1-1 and V is TRBV7-2; D is unclear. The CDR3 runs 16 residues. V shed 1 base and J shed 5 bases, with 17 bases lying between them. The germline gives CDR1 SGHTA, CDR2 FQGNSA. The CDR3 reads CASSLDAPRPGTEAFF. The CDR3 DNA is TGTGCCAGCAGCTTAGATGCCCCACGGCCCGGGACTGAAGCTTTCTTT.

This clonotype was recorded at least ten times. The rearrangement joins TRBV7-9 to TRBJ1-6; tentatively, D is TRBD1 (5 bases). CDR1 and CDR2 from the germline V gene are SEHNR and FQNEAQ (reference sequence). CDR3 length: 17 residues. The V end was cut by 1 base, the J end by 9 bases, with 19 bases between. The CDR3 nucleotides read TGTGCCAGCAGCTTAGTAGATCTAGGGGTCGAAACTTCACCCCTCCACTTT. Translation gives CASSLVDLGVETSPLHF. Looking up the rest from reference TRBV7-9 and TRBJ1-6 gives the full variable domain: DTGVSQNPRHKITKRGQNVTFRCDPISEHNRLYWYRQTLGQGPEFLTYFQNEAQLEKSRLLSDRFSAERPKGSFSTLEIQRTEQGDSAMYLCASSLVDLGVETSPLHFGNGTRLTVT.

This clonotype was observed many times. V usage is TRBV5-1 and J usage is TRBJ1-2, with a possible D match to TRBD1 (6 bases). The CDR3 totals 13 residues. From germline, CDR1 is SGHRS and CDR2 YFSETQ. Trimming cost V 4 bases and J 8 bases, with 15 bases left between them. CDR3 DNA: TGCGCCAGCAGCGTAACAGGGAATTACGGCTACACCTTC. Protein sequence: CASSVTGNYGYTF.

This clonotype was detected many times. CDR3 DNA: TGCAGTGCTAGACATACGGGTTACGAGCAGTACTTC. As protein: CSARHTGYEQYF. The chain combines TRBV20-1 with TRBJ2-7; D call uncertain. Deletions cut 2 bases from V and 4 bases from J, with 9 bases between. Germline V gene sequence: CDR1 DFQATT, CDR2 SNEGSKA (reference sequence). This CDR3 is built from 12 residues.

This clonotype was seen at least ten times. The chain combines TRBV12-3 or TRBV12-4 with TRBJ2-3, with 9 bases matching TRBD2. The CDR3 contains 16 residues. V gave up 3 bases and J gave up 6 bases; unmatched junction bases: 10. The CDR3 is CASSLSYSGRDDTQYF. The CDR3 nucleotides are TGTGCCAGCAGTTTGAGTTATAGCGGGAGAGATGATACGCAGTATTTT.

This clonotype was picked up many times. This chain connects TRBV6-2 or TRBV6-3 to TRBJ1-2, with TRBD1 as a possible D gene (6 bases). Trimming removed 6 bases at V and 3 bases at J, with 14 bases between. Per the germline V gene, CDR1 is MNHEY and CDR2 is SVGEGT. The CDR3 runs to 14 residues. DNA of the CDR3: TGTGCCAGCAGAGTGACAGGCGCCTACTATGGCTACACCTTC. Its translation: CASRVTGAYYGYTF.

There are many counts of this clonotype. V is TRBV18 and J is TRBJ1-1; D is perhaps TRBD1 (5 bases). The germline V gene encodes CDR1 KGHSH and CDR2 LQKENI. There are 14 residues in the CDR3. V gave up 3 bases and J gave up 1 base, with 9 bases separating them. The CDR3 DNA follows: TGTGCCAGCTCACCCGTCAGGGCGAACACTGAAGCTTTCTTT. Translation: CASSPVRANTEAFF.

About this clonotype: The junction does not match germline at one end; this may be a read error. V and J are TRBV7-3 and TRBJ2-2; 8 bases map to TRBD2. Germline V gene lookup returns CDR1 SGHTA and CDR2 FQGTGA. The CDR3 extends over 15 amino acids. This CDR3 is CASSSGGGNTGEPFF. The CDR3 bases are TGTGCCAGCAGCTCGGGCGGGGGGAACACCGGGGAGCCGTTTTTT.

This clonotype has just a few counts. J is TRBJ1-2 and V is TRBV10-1; no clear D gene. Trimming shortened V by 0 bases and J by 3 bases, and 14 bases separated the two germline ends. The germline V gene encodes CDR1 WNHNN and CDR2 SYGVQD (reference sequence). The CDR3 covers 16 residues. Here the CDR3 DNA reads TGCGCCAGCAGTGAGTCATTCCGAGGGAGGTACTATGGCTACACCTTC. This encodes CASSESFRGRYYGYTF.

The chain employs TRBV9 and TRBJ2-7; D might be TRBD2 (5 bases). The CDR3 length is 13 residues. Germline lookup yields CDR1 SGDLS and CDR2 YYNGEE. Trimming shortened V by 5 bases and J by 5 bases, and 14 bases separated the two germline ends. CDR3 loop: CASRMELGNEQYF. DNA of the CDR3: TGTGCCAGCAGAATGGAACTAGGGAACGAGCAGTACTTC.

This clonotype was seen repeatedly, ten times or more. This rearrangement joins TRBV2 to TRBJ1-5; TRBD1 might be the D (5 bases). V lost 5 bases, J lost 0 bases, and 11 bases lay in between. CDR3 length: 15 residues. CDR1 SNHLY and CDR2 FYNNEI come from the germline V gene. CDR3 nucleotide sequence: TGTGCCAGCAGTCCTCAGGGAGGTAGCAATCAGCCCCAGCATTTT. It yields the protein CASSPQGGSNQPQHF. Together with reference TRBV2 and TRBJ1-5, the CDR3 gives the full variable domain: EPEVTQTPSHQVTQMGQEVILRCVPISNHLYFYWYRQILGQKVEFLVSFYNNEISEKSEIFDDQFSVERPDGSNFTLKIRSTKLEDSAMYFCASSPQGGSNQPQHFGDGTRLSIL.

In its sample, this clonotype was seen many times. This chain uses TRBV28 with TRBJ2-7; D might be TRBD1 (6 bases). The germline CDR1 and CDR2 sequences are MDHEN and SYDVKM. The length of the CDR3 is 13 residues. Trimming shortened V by 3 bases and J by 6 bases, and 12 bases separated the two germline ends. The DNA for the CDR3 is TGTGCCAGCAGTTTCGTAGGGGGATCCGAGCAGTACTTC. Encoded protein: CASSFVGGSEQYF.

The J gene is TRBJ1-5, the V gene TRBV20-1; D not certain. This CDR3 is 13 amino acids long. Germline lookup yields CDR1 DFQATT and CDR2 SNEGSKA (reference sequence). V was clipped by 4 bases and J by 7 bases, with 14 bases between them. The CDR3 sequence is CSANEGVGQPQHF. Written as DNA, the CDR3 is TGCAGTGCTAACGAAGGAGTAGGGCAGCCCCAGCATTTT.

This chain joins TRBV3-1 and TRBJ1-5, with D possibly matching TRBD1 (5 bases). The CDR3 contains 14 residues. Deletions cut 2 bases from V and 5 bases from J, with 10 bases between. CDR1 LGHDT and CDR2 YNNKEL come from the germline V gene (reference sequence). CDR3 bases: TGTGCCAGCAGCCAATCTCAGGGCGATCAGCCCCAGCATTTT. It yields the protein CASSQSQGDQPQHF. Variable domain in full (rest from reference TRBV3-1 and TRBJ1-5): DTAVSQTPKYLVTQMGNDKSIKCEQNLGHDTMYWYKQDSKKFLKIMFSYNNKELIINETVPNRFSPKSPDKAHLNLHINSLELGDSAVYFCASSQSQGDQPQHFGDGTRLSIL.

At least ten counts were recorded for this clonotype. The chain couples TRBV4-1 to TRBJ2-1, with D possibly being TRBD1 or TRBD2 (5 bases each). Per the germline V gene, CDR1 is MGHRA and CDR2 is YSYEKL. The CDR3 loop spans 16 amino acids. V lost 6 bases, J lost 6 bases, and 21 bases lay in between. The chain's CDR3 is CASRDWGSAAINEQFF. The CDR3 bases are TGCGCCAGCAGGGATTGGGGGTCTGCCGCTATCAATGAGCAGTTCTTC.

This clonotype has ten or more counts. V is TRBV2 and J is TRBJ1-6; a possible D gene is TRBD1 (5 bases). Germline loops: CDR1 SNHLY, CDR2 FYNNEI. The V end lost 6 bases, the J end lost 7 bases, and 10 bases lay between the germline ends. The CDR3 covers 13 residues. For the CDR3, the DNA is TGTGCCAGCAGGGGAAGACAGAATTCACCCCTCCACTTT. The encoded protein is CASRGRQNSPLHF.

This clonotype was recorded many times. The chain couples TRBV30 to TRBJ1-1; D is possibly TRBD1 (5 bases). V was cut by 5 bases and J by 7 bases, with 11 bases left in between. Germline loops: CDR1 GTSNPN, CDR2 SVGIG (reference sequence). CDR3 length equals 11 residues. CDR3 in DNA: TGTGCCTGGGGTCCTGGGGGTGAAGCTTTCTTT. Its protein product is CAWGPGGEAFF.

This clonotype was observed at least ten times. The chain links TRBV11-2 to TRBJ2-5, with 10 nucleotides matching TRBD2. The CDR3 has 17 residues. Germline V gene lookup returns CDR1 SGHAT and CDR2 FQNNGV. Losses at the gene ends were 5 bases for V and 1 base for J; bases not matched to a gene: 10. In nucleotides, the CDR3 is TGTGCCAGCAGCCCTCGGGGTAGCGGGGGGTCCCAAGAGACCCAGTACTTC. Translation gives CASSPRGSGGSQETQYF.

This clonotype came up a few times. The chain employs TRBV19 and TRBJ2-1; D unresolved. Germline V gene lookup returns CDR1 LNHDA and CDR2 SQIVND (reference sequence). Trimming stripped 3 bases from V and 4 bases from J, with 7 bases between. The CDR3 sequence is 13 residues long. This chain's CDR3 is CASSMAQYNEQFF. CDR3 sequence (DNA): TGTGCCAGTAGTATGGCACAATACAATGAGCAGTTCTTC.

This clonotype showed up many times. V usage is TRBV6-4 and J usage is TRBJ1-1; D is uncertain. Germline lookup yields CDR1 MRHNA and CDR2 SNTAGT. This CDR3 region has 12 residues. The V end was cut by 9 bases, the J end by 1 base, with 9 bases between. The CDR3 nucleotides read TGTGCCAGGACGAAAGGGAACACTGAAGCTTTCTTT. Its protein is CARTKGNTEAFF.

The table lists this clonotype with many counts. This sequence joins TRBV28 and TRBJ2-2, with TRBD1 matching 11 bases. CDR3 length: 17 amino acids. Germline loops: CDR1 MDHEN, CDR2 SYDVKM. V was clipped by 5 bases and J by 6 bases; unmatched bases: 11. The CDR3 nucleotides read TGTGCCAGCAGTCCGATGGACAGGGGGCAGTTCTCCGGGGAGCTGTTTTTT. This codes for CASSPMDRGQFSGELFF.

This clonotype was seen ten or more times. V usage is TRBV2 and J usage is TRBJ2-1, with a tentative D call TRBD2 (5 bases). Germline V gene sequence: CDR1 SNHLY, CDR2 FYNNEI. V lost 5 bases and J lost 6, with 14 bases in between. The length of the CDR3 is 14 residues. The CDR3 DNA sequence: TGTGCCAGCAGTTCAGACTCCGGAGGCAATGAGCAGTTCTTC. Protein sequence: CASSSDSGGNEQFF.

The rearrangement uses TRBV6-1 and TRBJ2-5, with 9 bases that match TRBD1. There are 11 residues in the CDR3. The germline gives CDR1 MNHNS, CDR2 SASEGT. J lost 14 bases, V lost 2 bases, and 3 bases had no gene match. Here the CDR3 reads CASSERGQGYF. As DNA, the CDR3 is TGTGCCAGCAGTGAAAGGGGACAGGGCTACTTC.